The 7 T cell receptor beta chains listed next were all sequenced from one sample in a study of regulatory T cells in long-lasting Graves disease. The time point denotes: newly diagnosed GD, antithyroid drugs for less than 3 months. From RNA extracted from PBMCs, the TCR library was made. The TCR beta library used iRepertoire HTBI primers with Arm-PCR amplification of CDR3. From the multiplex PCR reads, TCRdb called clonotypes with MiXCR, one entry per CDR3 protein. The repertoire holds about 400,000 distinct CDR3 sequences, with 15% to 18% as singletons. Source: peripheral blood mononuclear cells (PBMCs), taken at new diagnosis, from a patient treated with antithyroid drugs. These receptors all stem from a female donor with Graves disease.

The chain carries TRBV6-5 and TRBJ1-2; TRBD1 matches 8 bases. The CDR3 totals 15 residues. The V and J ends lost 0 bases and 4 bases, in that order; junction bases with no gene match: 4. Germline-derived CDR1 and CDR2 are MNHEY and SVGAGI. CDR3 sequence: CASSYSTGVVYGYTF. Here the CDR3 DNA reads TGTGCCAGCAGTTACTCGACAGGGGTGGTCTATGGCTACACCTTC.

The chain links TRBV13 to TRBJ2-5, with D perhaps matching TRBD2 (5 bases). V lost 7 bases and J lost 5, with 20 bases in between. This CDR3 spans 15 amino acids. Germline-derived CDR1 and CDR2 are PRHDT and FYEKMQ (reference sequence). The CDR3 bases are TGTGCCAGCACCCCCCCTGGTCGGGGTTGGGAGACCCAGTACTTC. Translation: CASTPPGRGWETQYF.

This clonotype has more than one count but fewer than ten. The genes are TRBV10-1 and TRBJ2-7; no reliable D call. Germline CDR1 WNHNN, CDR2 SYGVQD (reference sequence). This CDR3 has 13 amino acids. V lost 3 bases and J 2 bases, leaving 8 bases between the germline ends. The CDR3 reads CASSERSPYEQYF. CDR3 bases: TGCGCCAGCAGTGAAAGATCCCCCTACGAGCAGTACTTC.

The V gene is TRBV7-6, the J gene TRBJ2-3; TRBD2 matches at 10 bases. After removal of 4 bases from V and 5 bases from J, the junction contained 6 bases not matched to a gene. Germline CDR1 and CDR2: SGHVS and FNYEAQ. The length of the CDR3 is 15 residues. The CDR3 nucleotides read TGTGCCAGCAGCTCAGCGGGGGGGCCGGGAGATACGCAGTATTTT. Translation: CASSSAGGPGDTQYF. The full variable domain, in which reference TRBV7-6 and TRBJ2-3 provide the parts outside the CDR3, is GAGVSQSPRYKVTKRGQDVALRCDPISGHVSLYWYRQALGQGPEFLTYFNYEAQQDKSGLPNDRFSAERPEGSISTLTIQRTEQRDSAMYRCASSSAGGPGDTQYFGPGTRLTVL.

A single count supports this clonotype. The chain is built from TRBV10-3 and TRBJ2-4; TRBD1 matches 9 bases. The length of the CDR3 is 19 residues. Germline CDR1 ENHRY, CDR2 SYGVKD. V lost 11 bases, J lost 0 bases, and 20 bases stayed unmatched. In nucleotides, the CDR3 is TGTGCCCCCGCTTCTTATCAGGACAGGGGCCTACTAGCCAAAAACATTCAGTACTTC. It translates to CAPASYQDRGLLAKNIQYF.

There are many counts of this clonotype. The genes are TRBV30 and TRBJ2-3; D uncertain. This CDR3 contains 11 residues. The germline CDR1 and CDR2 sequences are GTSNPN and SVGIG (reference sequence). The V gene lost 5 bases and the J gene lost 5 bases, with 8 bases spanning the gap. The CDR3 sequence is CAWGPQDTQYF. Written as DNA, the CDR3 is TGTGCCTGGGGTCCCCAAGATACGCAGTATTTT.

The chain uses TRBV29-1 and TRBJ1-1; 8 bases align to TRBD1. J gave up 2 bases and V 6 bases, and 8 bases lay outside the gene matches. The CDR3 is 14 amino acids. Germline V gives CDR1 SQVTM, CDR2 ANQGSEA. The CDR3 nucleotides are TGCAGCGTCAGGAGGGACAGGTACAACACTGAAGCTTTCTTT. This encodes CSVRRDRYNTEAFF.